Included here is one T cell receptor (beta chain) sequence, with context. The read stops 3 residues short of the end of the CDR3; the missing end is completed from the germline J gene. The entry originates in a study of T cells in women clearing cervical HPV infection. The V segment lost 8 bases and the J segment 0 bases; nucleotides outside the gene matches: 3. Germline values: CDR1 MDHEN, CDR2 SYDVKM. The CDR3 is 14 residues long. Assay used: immunoSEQ multiplex PCR; TCRdb lists only in-frame clones, some missing. This sample's table has some 20,000 clones. This receptor was taken from a woman aged 18 to 75 with a cervical HPV16 infection that either progressed to CIN3+ or cleared (not recorded which). Sequenced input: blood buffy coat. The gene calls are TRBV28 and TRBJ1-5; 8 bases map to TRBD1. CDR3 DNA (partial): TGTGCCAGCCAAGGACAGGGTAGCAATCAGCCC. As protein: CASQGQGSNQP. The whole CDR3 reads CASQGQGSNQPQHF.